Following are 6 T cell receptor beta chains from one sample sequenced in a study of T cell changes during pregnancy in multiple sclerosis (dated by TCRdb to between 2018 and 2021). The protocol used for the library was the immunoSEQ multiplex PCR assay. TCRdb limited this immuneACCESS table to in-frame rearrangements with V and J called. A share of clones is missing; checked studies link under half to unresolved V genes, and the rest is unexplained. In this sample the table shows around 33,000 clones, 87% of which occur a single time. The ten largest clones capture roughly 7.9% of the sample. Source: CD8+ T cells from peripheral blood mononuclear cells, taken before pregnancy. These receptors came from a female donor with multiple sclerosis, enrolled in a pregnancy study.

This clone was seen just once. This chain links TRBV28 with TRBJ2-4; no clear D. The CDR3 runs to 14 residues. The V end was cut by 5 bases, the J end by 5 bases, with 13 bases between. Germline assignment: CDR1 MDHEN and CDR2 SYDVKM. The CDR3 loop reads CASSPQLMENIQYF. The CDR3 DNA reads TGTGCCAGCAGTCCCCAGTTAATGGAAAACATTCAGTACTTC.

The chain has TRBV7-2 and TRBJ1-5; 7 bases are shared with TRBD1. In germline, CDR1 is SGHTA, CDR2 FQGNSA. After removal of 5 bases from V and 0 bases from J, the junction contained 7 bases not matched to a gene. The CDR3 has 16 amino acids. The CDR3 nucleotides are TGTGCCAGCAGCCCCGGGACAGCTTATAGCAATCAGCCCCAGCATTTT. This codes for CASSPGTAYSNQPQHF. Looking up the rest from reference TRBV7-2 and TRBJ1-5 gives the full variable domain: GAGVSQSPSNKVTEKGKDVELRCDPISGHTALYWYRQSLGQGLEFLIYFQGNSAPDKSGLPSDRFSAERTGGSVSTLTIQRTQQEDSAVYLCASSPGTAYSNQPQHFGDGTRLSIL.

The rearrangement links TRBV6-4 to TRBJ2-3; 12 bases line up with TRBD2. V lost 5 bases to trimming and J lost 10 bases; unmatched junction nucleotides: 7. The CDR3 loop spans 14 amino acids. Germline loops: CDR1 MRHNA, CDR2 SNTAGT. CDR3 protein: CASSPSGGANPQYF. The CDR3 bases are TGTGCCAGCAGTCCTAGCGGGGGGGCGAATCCGCAGTATTTT.

This chain connects TRBV7-8 to TRBJ2-1; 11 nucleotides align to TRBD2. Germline lookup yields CDR1 SGHVS and CDR2 FQNEAQ. This CDR3 spans 17 amino acids. V was pared by 1 base and J by 4 bases, with 6 bases of the junction left unmatched. CDR3 nucleotide sequence: TGTGCCAGCAGCTTAGAGACTAGCGGGGACATATACAATGAGCAGTTCTTC. It encodes CASSLETSGDIYNEQFF.

This rearrangement joins TRBV30 to TRBJ2-1; TRBD2 matches at 7 bases. Germline values: CDR1 GTSNPN, CDR2 SVGIG (reference sequence). This CDR3 is 13 amino acids long. V lost 4 bases and J lost 4; bases outside the gene matches: 4. The CDR3 here is CAWTAGEYNEQFF. The CDR3 coding sequence is TGTGCCTGGACGGCGGGAGAGTACAATGAGCAGTTCTTC.

The genes are TRBV11-2 and TRBJ1-4; D is perhaps TRBD1 (6 bases). Trimming stripped 3 bases from V and 8 bases from J, with 13 bases between. CDR1 and CDR2 (germline): SGHAT, FQNNGV. The CDR3 runs to 14 residues. The CDR3 here is CASSFGQGSEKLFF. CDR3 sequence (DNA): TGTGCCAGCAGCTTCGGCCAGGGGAGCGAAAAACTGTTTTTT.